This T cell receptor beta chain is drawn from a study of T-cell memory formation after mild COVID-19. Study results and caveats: Some responding clones appeared in pre-infection memory, suggesting cross-reactive memory joined.

About this clonotype: Its antigen remains unidentified.

Via MiXCR, TCRdb re-called the 5' RACE reads, giving one row per CDR3 protein. The table shows around 390,000 distinct CDR3 sequences, with about a sixth occurring only once. V was clipped by 0 bases and J by 4 bases; unmatched bases: 6. The germline V gene has CDR1 LGHNA and CDR2 YSLEER. The CDR3 has 17 residues. The V and J genes are TRBV4-3 and TRBJ2-1, with 10 bases that match TRBD1. The sample taken for sequencing was PBMCs or a T cell subset sorted from them (not recorded which). The TCR sequence derives from a man younger than 30 who had mild COVID-19 (a few samples of this study predate the infection). Cell type and time point are not known. The CDR3 region is CASSQETGTGVYNEQFF. The CDR3 nucleotides are TGCGCCAGCAGCCAAGAGACCGGGACAGGGGTTTACAATGAGCAGTTCTTC.